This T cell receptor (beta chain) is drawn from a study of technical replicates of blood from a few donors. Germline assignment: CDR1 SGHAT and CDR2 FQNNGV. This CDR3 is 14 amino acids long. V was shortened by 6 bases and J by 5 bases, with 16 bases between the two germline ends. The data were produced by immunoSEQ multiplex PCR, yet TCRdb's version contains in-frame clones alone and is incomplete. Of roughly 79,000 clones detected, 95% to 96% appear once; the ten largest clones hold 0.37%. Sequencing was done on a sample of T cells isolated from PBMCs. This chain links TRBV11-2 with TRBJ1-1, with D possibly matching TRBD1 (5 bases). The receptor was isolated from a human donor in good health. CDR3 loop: CASRETGVRTEAFF. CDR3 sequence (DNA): TGTGCCAGCAGAGAAACGGGGGTGAGAACTGAAGCTTTCTTT.